This T cell receptor beta chain was profiled in a study of OX40 agonist ivuxolimab in advanced cancers. Study-wide results and limits: At 0.1 to 3.0 mg/kg, clonal expansion of CD4+ and CD8+ blood T cells had occurred by week 6.

The germline V and J ends were trimmed by 10 bases and 0 bases, with 21 bases remaining between them. CDR3 length: 16 amino acids. Germline lookup yields CDR1 LNHDA and CDR2 SQIVND (reference sequence). Assay: immunoSEQ multiplex PCR; the TCRdb copy retains only in-frame clones and omits some. Among about 88,000 clones, approximately 85% were seen once, and the ten largest hold 0.2% to 0.25%. With regard to this clone: Its antigen is unknown.

Sequenced material: CD4+ or CD8+ T cells sorted from blood, taken in a trial of the OX40 agonist ivuxolimab. The sequence was obtained from an adult with an advanced solid tumor such as melanoma, head and neck, liver or kidney cancer. The J gene is TRBJ1-1, the V gene TRBV19; D is unclear. The CDR3, as DNA: TGTGCCACTCGGCTTACGGACGGACGGATGAACACTGAAGCTTTCTTT. Amino acids: CATRLTDGRMNTEAFF.